The 10 T cell receptor beta chains presented below share a single source sample, sequenced in a study of blood T cell repertoires in COVID-19. Repertoires were generated with immunoSEQ multiplex PCR, while TCRdb's copy carries only in-frame clones and drops some. Of a few hundred thousand clones listed, approximately 84% are singletons. Source material: PBMCs or T cells enriched from blood (not recorded which). These receptors were obtained from a man between 25 and 39 years old who had recovered from COVID-19.

J is TRBJ1-1 and V is TRBV7-9; D may be TRBD1 (5 bases). The CDR3 has 13 amino acids. The germline CDR1 and CDR2 sequences are SEHNR and FQNEAQ (reference sequence). Trimming removed 3 bases at V and 5 bases at J, with 10 bases between. This CDR3 is CASSFVGATEAFF. CDR3 in DNA: TGTGCCAGCAGCTTCGTAGGGGCTACTGAAGCTTTCTTT.

This chain joins TRBV5-6 and TRBJ2-1; D perhaps matches TRBD2 (5 bases). Germline CDR1 is SGHDT and CDR2 is YYEEEE. The CDR3 consists of 19 residues. V dropped 2 bases and J dropped 5 bases, with 26 bases sitting between them. The CDR3 coding sequence is TGTGCCAGCAGCTTCAAGACCCTGGGTGGGCCACGGAGGCACAATGAGCAGTTCTTC. Its translation: CASSFKTLGGPRRHNEQFF.

The chain couples TRBV7-2 to TRBJ2-5, with 8 bases identical to TRBD2. Germline CDR1 and CDR2: SGHTA and FQGNSA. With V trimmed by 5 bases and J by 9 bases, 11 bases remained unmatched. The CDR3 totals 14 residues. CDR3 region: CASSEGLGTMAQYF. CDR3 sequence (DNA): TGTGCCAGCAGCGAGGGACTAGGGACCATGGCCCAGTACTTC.

The gene calls are TRBV30 and TRBJ2-1, with 9 nucleotides matching TRBD2. CDR3 length equals 13 residues. V shed 4 bases and J 9 bases; nucleotides not matched to a gene: 7. Germline CDR1 reads GTSNPN; CDR2 reads SVGIG (reference sequence). The DNA of the CDR3 is TGTGCCTGGAACGGCGGGAGGGCCATTGAGCAGTTCTTC. Protein: CAWNGGRAIEQFF.

The gene calls are TRBV5-1 and TRBJ2-5; a weak D match, TRBD1 (5 bases). The length of the CDR3 is 12 residues. V was trimmed by 3 bases and J by 5 bases, leaving 8 bases between them. CDR1 and CDR2 (germline): SGHRS, YFSETQ. CDR3 sequence: CASSSKGETQYF. CDR3 in DNA: TGCGCCAGCAGCTCCAAGGGGGAGACCCAGTACTTC.

This clone showed up just a few times. The rearrangement uses TRBV7-9 and TRBJ2-7; possibly TRBD1 for D (6 bases). CDR1 SEHNR and CDR2 FQNEAQ come from the germline V gene (reference sequence). Between the trimmed V and J ends, which lost 6 bases and 5 bases, there was a span of 17 bases. The CDR3 is made up of 14 amino acids. CDR3 sequence reads: CASRIYRDTDEQYF. As DNA, the CDR3 is TGTGCCAGCAGAATCTACCGGGACACCGACGAGCAGTACTTC.

This chain connects TRBV11-3 to TRBJ1-4, with D uncertain. The CDR3 has 18 amino acids. V was trimmed by 0 bases and J by 8 bases, leaving 22 bases between them. CDR1 is SGHNT and CDR2 is YENEEA in the germline V gene. CDR3 DNA sequence: TGTGCCAGCAGCTTAGATCACAGTTCAATTGATTCCAGAGAAAAACTGTTTTTT. It encodes CASSLDHSSIDSREKLFF.

This sequence joins TRBV6-1 and TRBJ2-1; 9 bases are shared with TRBD1. Germline V gene lookup returns CDR1 MNHNS and CDR2 SASEGT. CDR3 length: 15 amino acids. V shed 3 bases and J 7 bases; nucleotides not matched to a gene: 7. CDR3 amino acids: CASSEGQGIENEQFF. CDR3 in DNA: TGTGCCAGCAGTGAGGGACAGGGTATAGAGAATGAGCAGTTCTTC.

V and J are TRBV7-9 and TRBJ1-5; 8 nucleotides match TRBD1. This CDR3 contains 14 residues. Germline CDR1 and CDR2: SEHNR and FQNEAQ (reference sequence). The V gene end was trimmed by 6 bases and the J gene end by 8 bases; junction bases not matched to a gene: 9. The CDR3 DNA is TGTGCCAGCAGTTCAGGGGGCGGCCAAAAGCCCCAGCATTTT. Protein sequence: CASSSGGGQKPQHF.

The genes are TRBV18 and TRBJ1-3; possibly TRBD1 for D (5 bases). This CDR3 has 15 residues. Germline CDR1 KGHSH, CDR2 LQKENI. Trimming cost V 2 bases and J 0 bases, with 8 bases left between them. The CDR3: CASSPAGLSGNTIYF. The DNA for the CDR3 is TGTGCCAGCTCACCAGCAGGGCTCTCTGGAAACACCATATATTTT.